The 21 T cell receptor beta chains in this list originate from one sample, sequenced in a study of CD8 T cells in ankylosing spondylitis. One entry per CDR3 protein results from TCRdb running MiXCR on the 5' RACE reads. The table lists 40,000 or so distinct CDR3 sequences, roughly 3% of them singletons. Material for sequencing was blood, either unsorted or a sorted T cell fraction (not recorded which). These receptors were taken from a male donor with ankylosing spondylitis or in good health (not recorded which).

This clonotype was seen repeatedly, ten times or more. The V gene is TRBV9, the J gene TRBJ2-3; TRBD2 matches at 9 bases. The CDR3 spans 15 residues. J gave up 4 bases and V 4 bases, and 7 bases lay outside the gene matches. The germline V gene has CDR1 SGDLS and CDR2 YYNGEE. CDR3 sequence (DNA): TGTGCCAGCAGCTCGCGGGAGGGCCGCTCAGATACGCAGTATTTT. It yields the protein CASSSREGRSDTQYF.

This clonotype appeared many times. The V call is TRBV9, the J call TRBJ1-5; D is uncertain. V was shortened by 4 bases and J by 0 bases, with 11 bases between the two germline ends. This CDR3 spans 15 amino acids. Germline V gives CDR1 SGDLS, CDR2 YYNGEE. The CDR3 is CASSPGAYSNQPQHF. Here the CDR3 DNA reads TGTGCCAGCAGCCCCGGCGCATATAGCAATCAGCCCCAGCATTTT.

This clonotype was counted ten times or more. The chain joins TRBV9 to TRBJ2-7; TRBD2 is a possible D gene (5 bases). CDR3 length equals 14 residues. The V end lost 0 bases, the J end lost 4 bases, and 11 bases lay between the germline ends. The germline gives CDR1 SGDLS, CDR2 YYNGEE. The CDR3 spells CASSVDPSSYEQYV. CDR3 bases: TGTGCCAGCAGCGTAGATCCTAGCTCTTACGAGCAGTACGTC.

This clonotype was detected many times. The CDR3 loop is CASSSRGGRYNEQFF. The CDR3, as DNA: TGTGCCAGCAGCTCGCGGGGGGGCCGGTACAATGAGCAGTTCTTC. The chain is built from TRBV9 and TRBJ2-1; the match to TRBD2 covers 9 bases. This CDR3 spans 15 amino acids. The germline V gene has CDR1 SGDLS and CDR2 YYNGEE. The J segment lost 4 bases and the V segment lost 4 bases, leaving 6 bases of the junction unmatched.

There are many counts of this clonotype. The chain employs TRBV18 and TRBJ2-7; D remains ambiguous. Germline assignment: CDR1 KGHSH and CDR2 LQKENI. There are 12 residues in the CDR3. Between the trimmed V and J ends, which lost 0 bases and 0 bases, there was a span of 0 bases. CDR3: CASSPPSYEQYV. The CDR3 nucleotides read TGTGCCAGCTCACCACCCTCCTACGAGCAGTACGTC.

This clonotype was picked up many times. The DNA for the CDR3 is TGTGCCAGCAGCGTAGGGCCTAGCGGCACAGATACGCAGTATTTT. Translating gives CASSVGPSGTDTQYF. The V gene is TRBV9, the J gene TRBJ2-3; possible D gene TRBD2, 6 bases. Germline V gene sequence: CDR1 SGDLS, CDR2 YYNGEE. The CDR3 has 15 amino acids. Trimming removed 0 bases at V and 1 base at J, with 9 bases between.

In this sample, this clonotype turned up many times. The V gene is TRBV9, the J gene TRBJ2-5, with D possibly matching TRBD1 (5 bases). Per germline, CDR1 SGDLS and CDR2 YYNGEE. CDR3 length: 14 residues. The ends were cut back, 0 bases at V and 4 bases at J, with 10 bases in the middle. CDR3: CASSVAQGGETQYF. In nucleotides, the CDR3 is TGTGCCAGCAGCGTAGCTCAGGGCGGAGAGACCCAGTACTTC.

This clonotype was observed at least ten times. The CDR3 reads CASSGGGGPTDTQYF. The CDR3 bases are TGTGCCAGCAGCGGTGGGGGGGGACCCACAGATACGCAGTATTTT. The rearrangement uses TRBV9 and TRBJ2-3, with TRBD2 matching 7 bases. This CDR3 is 15 amino acids long. V gave up 3 bases and J gave up 2 bases; unmatched junction bases: 6. The V gene's germline CDR1 is SGDLS and CDR2 YYNGEE.

This clonotype was counted ten times or more. The gene calls are TRBV9 and TRBJ2-1, with 14 bases matching TRBD2. J lost 6 bases, V lost 3 bases, and 5 bases had no gene match. The CDR3 is 16 amino acids. The V gene's germline CDR1 is SGDLS and CDR2 YYNGEE. The CDR3 nucleotides are TGTGCCAGCAGCGCGCCGGGACTAGCGGGAGTCAATGAGCAGTTCTTC. Residues: CASSAPGLAGVNEQFF.

This clonotype came up a few times. This chain joins TRBV9 and TRBJ2-1; 8 bases are shared with TRBD2. This CDR3 has 15 amino acids. The junction had 2 bases not matched to a gene; V was cut back by 3 bases and J by 0 bases. From germline, CDR1 is SGDLS and CDR2 YYNGEE. CDR3 sequence reads: CASSAGGSSYNEQFF. The CDR3 nucleotides are TGTGCCAGCAGCGCGGGAGGGTCCTCCTACAATGAGCAGTTCTTC. Full variable domain (rest looked up from reference TRBV9 and TRBJ2-1): DSGVTQTPKHLITATGQRVTLRCSPRSGDLSVYWYQQSLDQGLQFLIQYYNGEERAKGNILERFSAQQFPDLHSELNLSSLELGDSALYFCASSAGGSSYNEQFFGPGTRLTVL.

This clonotype was observed many times. This rearrangement joins TRBV9 to TRBJ2-2; the D call may be TRBD1 or TRBD2 (5 bases each). The CDR3 extends over 14 amino acids. Germline assignment: CDR1 SGDLS and CDR2 YYNGEE. Trimming cost V 3 bases and J 6 bases, with 12 bases left between them. This CDR3 is CASSEGTIAGELFF. Here the CDR3 DNA reads TGTGCCAGCAGCGAAGGGACGATAGCCGGGGAGCTGTTTTTT.

V usage is TRBV9 and J usage is TRBJ2-1, with TRBD1 matching 8 bases. Looked up from germline, CDR1 is SGDLS and CDR2 is YYNGEE. CDR3 size: 16 residues. V lost 0 bases and J lost 6; bases outside the gene matches: 8. The CDR3 nucleotides are TGTGCCAGCAGCGTAGTAGGGGCAGGGGGCTTCAATGAGCAGTTCTTC. Protein sequence: CASSVVGAGGFNEQFF.

This clonotype was seen many times. The V call is TRBV12-3 or TRBV12-4, the J call TRBJ1-1, with 7 bases that match TRBD1. The length of the CDR3 is 12 residues. In DNA, the CDR3 is TGTGACCCGGACAGGTCGAACACTGAAGCTTTCTTT. Amino acid sequence: CDPDRSNTEAFF.

This clonotype came up many times. The chain employs TRBV9 and TRBJ2-3; unclear D gene. The CDR3 consists of 14 residues. V was cut by 4 bases and J by 1 base, with 10 bases left in between. The germline V gene encodes CDR1 SGDLS and CDR2 YYNGEE. In DNA form, the CDR3 reads TGTGCCAGCAGCCCACTGGCCGGCACAGATACGCAGTATTTT. This encodes CASSPLAGTDTQYF.

This clonotype was detected many times. This chain joins TRBV9 and TRBJ2-1, with D unclear. V was shortened by 0 bases and J by 9 bases, with 16 bases between the two germline ends. Germline CDR1 and CDR2: SGDLS and YYNGEE. The CDR3 is 15 amino acids. CDR3 residues: CASSVGVACSAEQFF. CDR3 DNA: TGTGCCAGCAGCGTAGGCGTAGCCTGTTCTGCTGAGCAGTTCTTC.

The table lists this clonotype with many counts. The chain links TRBV9 to TRBJ2-2; D call uncertain. The CDR3 runs 13 residues. The V end was cut by 3 bases, the J end by 4 bases, with 7 bases between. CDR1 and CDR2 (germline): SGDLS, YYNGEE. CDR3 in DNA: TGTGCCAGCAGCGCCTGGAGCACCGGGGAGCTGTTTTTT. Its protein product is CASSAWSTGELFF. The variable domain in full, completed from reference TRBV9 and TRBJ2-2, reads DSGVTQTPKHLITATGQRVTLRCSPRSGDLSVYWYQQSLDQGLQFLIQYYNGEERAKGNILERFSAQQFPDLHSELNLSSLELGDSALYFCASSAWSTGELFFGEGSRLTVL.

This clonotype was observed many times. The chain links TRBV5-5 to TRBJ2-7, with a possible D match to TRBD1 (6 bases). This CDR3 contains 13 residues. The V gene's germline CDR1 is SGHKS and CDR2 YYEKEE (reference sequence). Trimming removed 4 bases at V and 0 bases at J, with 8 bases between. The CDR3 protein is CASSQDSSYEQYV. In DNA, the CDR3 is TGTGCCAGCAGCCAGGACAGCTCCTACGAGCAGTACGTC.

There are many counts of this clonotype. The chain employs TRBV9 and TRBJ2-2; D gene unclear. The length of the CDR3 is 14 residues. V was trimmed by 0 bases and J by 4 bases, leaving 7 bases between them. Germline assignment: CDR1 SGDLS and CDR2 YYNGEE. The CDR3, as DNA: TGTGCCAGCAGCGTAGCACCGAGCACCGGGGAGCTGTTTTTT. This gives the protein CASSVAPSTGELFF.

This clonotype was found many times. The chain has TRBV9 and TRBJ2-2; TRBD1 aligns across 9 bases. Germline loops: CDR1 SGDLS, CDR2 YYNGEE. V was clipped by 4 bases and J by 5 bases; unmatched bases: 6. The CDR3 extends over 15 amino acids. The CDR3 here is CASSTGTGRTGELFF. Here the CDR3 DNA reads TGTGCCAGCAGCACAGGGACAGGGCGGACCGGGGAGCTGTTTTTT.

In this sample, this clonotype turned up many times. The chain is built from TRBV9 and TRBJ2-3; TRBD2 matches 13 bases. With 2 bases clipped from V and 4 bases from J, the junction kept 4 bases outside the gene matches. The CDR3 runs 16 residues. Germline loops: CDR1 SGDLS, CDR2 YYNGEE. The CDR3 DNA is TGTGCCAGCAGCGTCGAACTAGCGGGGGGGTCAGATACGCAGTATTTT. It translates to CASSVELAGGSDTQYF.

At least ten counts were recorded for this clonotype. The rearrangement joins TRBV9 to TRBJ1-1; perhaps TRBD1 as D (6 bases). CDR3 length: 15 residues. V lost 1 base to trimming and J lost 4 bases, with 14 bases between them. In germline, CDR1 is SGDLS, CDR2 YYNGEE. CDR3 amino acids: CASSVLGGPGTEAFF. Here the CDR3 DNA reads TGTGCCAGCAGCGTACTTGGGGGGCCGGGCACTGAAGCTTTCTTT.